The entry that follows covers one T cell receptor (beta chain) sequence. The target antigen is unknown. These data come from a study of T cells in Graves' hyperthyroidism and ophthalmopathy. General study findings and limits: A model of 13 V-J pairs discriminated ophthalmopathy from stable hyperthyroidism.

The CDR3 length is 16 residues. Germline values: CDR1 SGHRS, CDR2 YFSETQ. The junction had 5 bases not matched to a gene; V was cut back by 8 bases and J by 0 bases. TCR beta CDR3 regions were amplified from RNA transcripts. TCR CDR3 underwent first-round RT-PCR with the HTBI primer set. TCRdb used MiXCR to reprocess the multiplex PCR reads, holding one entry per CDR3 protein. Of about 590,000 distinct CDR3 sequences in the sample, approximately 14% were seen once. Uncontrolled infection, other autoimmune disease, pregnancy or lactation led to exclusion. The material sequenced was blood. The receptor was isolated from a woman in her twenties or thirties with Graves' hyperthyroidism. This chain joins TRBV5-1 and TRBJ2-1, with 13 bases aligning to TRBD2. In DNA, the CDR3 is TGCGCCAGTTGGACTAGCGGGGGTAGCTCCTACAATGAGCAGTTCTTC. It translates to CASWTSGGSSYNEQFF. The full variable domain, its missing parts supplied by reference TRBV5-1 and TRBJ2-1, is KAGVTQTPRYLIKTRGQQVTLSCSPISGHRSVSWYQQTPGQGLQFLFEYFSETQRNKGNFPGRFSGRQFSNSRSEMNVSTLELGDSALYLCASWTSGGSSYNEQFFGPGTRLTVL.